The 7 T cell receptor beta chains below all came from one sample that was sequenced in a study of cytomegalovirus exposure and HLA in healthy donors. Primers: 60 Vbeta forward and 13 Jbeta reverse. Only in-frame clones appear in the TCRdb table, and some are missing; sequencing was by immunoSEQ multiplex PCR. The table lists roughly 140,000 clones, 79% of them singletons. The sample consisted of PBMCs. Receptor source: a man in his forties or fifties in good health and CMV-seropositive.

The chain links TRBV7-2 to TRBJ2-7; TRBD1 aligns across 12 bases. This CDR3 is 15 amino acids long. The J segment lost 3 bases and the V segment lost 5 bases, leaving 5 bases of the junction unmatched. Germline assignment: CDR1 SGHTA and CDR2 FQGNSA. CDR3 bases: TGTGCCAGCAGCGTGGGGACAGGGGGCTACTACGAGCAGTACTTC. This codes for CASSVGTGGYYEQYF. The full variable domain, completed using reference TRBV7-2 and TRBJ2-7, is GAGVSQSPSNKVTEKGKDVELRCDPISGHTALYWYRQSLGQGLEFLIYFQGNSAPDKSGLPSDRFSAERTGGSVSTLTIQRTQQEDSAVYLCASSVGTGGYYEQYFGPGTRLTVT.

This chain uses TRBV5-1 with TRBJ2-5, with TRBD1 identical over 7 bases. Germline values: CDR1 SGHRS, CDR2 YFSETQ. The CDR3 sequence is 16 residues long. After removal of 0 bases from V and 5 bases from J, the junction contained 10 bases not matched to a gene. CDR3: CASSLGGTDNHETQYF. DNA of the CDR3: TGCGCCAGCAGCTTGGGGGGGACAGATAATCACGAGACCCAGTACTTC.

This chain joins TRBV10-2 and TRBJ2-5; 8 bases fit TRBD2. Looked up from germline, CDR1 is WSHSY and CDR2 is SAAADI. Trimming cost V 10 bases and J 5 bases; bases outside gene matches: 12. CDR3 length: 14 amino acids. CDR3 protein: CATLSGSPGETQYF. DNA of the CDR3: TGCGCCACCCTAAGCGGGAGCCCGGGGGAGACCCAGTACTTC.

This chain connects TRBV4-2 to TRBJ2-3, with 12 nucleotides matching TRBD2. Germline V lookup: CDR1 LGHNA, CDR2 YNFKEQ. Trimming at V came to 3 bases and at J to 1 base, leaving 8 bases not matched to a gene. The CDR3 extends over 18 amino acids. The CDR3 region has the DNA TGTGCCAGCAGCCAGGCCCAGACTAGCGGGAGCGGCACAGATACGCAGTATTTT. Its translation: CASSQAQTSGSGTDTQYF.

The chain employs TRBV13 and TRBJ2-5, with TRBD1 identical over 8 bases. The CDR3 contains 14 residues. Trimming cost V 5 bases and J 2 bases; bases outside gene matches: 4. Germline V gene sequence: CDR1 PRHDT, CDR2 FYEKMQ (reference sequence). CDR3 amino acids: CASSQGQGQETQYF. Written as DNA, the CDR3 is TGTGCCAGCAGCCAAGGACAGGGACAAGAGACCCAGTACTTC. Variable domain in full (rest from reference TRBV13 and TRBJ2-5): AAGVIQSPRHLIKEKRETATLKCYPIPRHDTVYWYQQGPGQDPQFLISFYEKMQSDKGSIPDRFSAQQFSDYHSELNMSSLELGDSALYFCASSQGQGQETQYFGPGTRLLVL.

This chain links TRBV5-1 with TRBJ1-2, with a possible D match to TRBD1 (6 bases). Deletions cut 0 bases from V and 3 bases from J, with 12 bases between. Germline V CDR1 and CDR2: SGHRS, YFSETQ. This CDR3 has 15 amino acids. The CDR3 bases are TGCGCCAGCAGCTTGGGGAGGACAGCCTACTATGGCTACACCTTC. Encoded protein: CASSLGRTAYYGYTF.

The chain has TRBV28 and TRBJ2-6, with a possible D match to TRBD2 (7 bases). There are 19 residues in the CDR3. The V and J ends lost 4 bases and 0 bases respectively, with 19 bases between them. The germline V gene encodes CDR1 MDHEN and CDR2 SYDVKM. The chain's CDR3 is CASSSPLRGRFSGANVLTF. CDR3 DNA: TGTGCCAGCAGTTCCCCATTGCGGGGGCGATTCTCTGGGGCCAACGTCCTGACTTTC.